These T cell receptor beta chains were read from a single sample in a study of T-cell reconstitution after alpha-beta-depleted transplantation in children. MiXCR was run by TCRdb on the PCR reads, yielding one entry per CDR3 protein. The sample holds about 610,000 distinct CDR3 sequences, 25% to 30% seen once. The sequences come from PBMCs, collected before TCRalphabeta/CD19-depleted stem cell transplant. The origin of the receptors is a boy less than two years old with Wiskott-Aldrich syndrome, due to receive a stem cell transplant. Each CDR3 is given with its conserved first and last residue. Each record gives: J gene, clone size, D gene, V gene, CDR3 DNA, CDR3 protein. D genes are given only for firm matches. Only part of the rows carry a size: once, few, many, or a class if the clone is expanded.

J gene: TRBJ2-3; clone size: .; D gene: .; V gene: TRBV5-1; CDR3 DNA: TGCGCCAGCAGCCTAGTAGATCTTAGCACAGATACGCAGTATTTT; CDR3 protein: CASSLVDLSTDTQYF
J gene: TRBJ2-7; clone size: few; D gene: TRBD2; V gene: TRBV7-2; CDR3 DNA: TGTGCCAGCAGCTTAGCCTCGACTAGCGTCTACGAGCAGTACTTC; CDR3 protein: CASSLASTSVYEQYF
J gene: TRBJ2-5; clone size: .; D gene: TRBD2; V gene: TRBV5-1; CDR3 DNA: TGCGCCAGCAGCTTACCCCCGGGTAGTCCCTTAGCGGGGGACGGGGAAGAGACCCAGTACTTC; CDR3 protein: CASSLPPGSPLAGDGEETQYF
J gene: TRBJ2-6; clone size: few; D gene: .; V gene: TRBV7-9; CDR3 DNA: TGTGCCAGCAGCTTTGGGGGAGGGGCCAACGTCCTGACTTTC; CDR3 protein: CASSFGGGANVLTF
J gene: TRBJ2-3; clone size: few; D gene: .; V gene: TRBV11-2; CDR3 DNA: TGTGCCAGCAGCGCGAGAGAGGGGCTAGGTACGCAGTATTTT; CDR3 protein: CASSAREGLGTQYF
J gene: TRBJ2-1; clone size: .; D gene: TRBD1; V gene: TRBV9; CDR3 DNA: TGTGCCAGCAGCGTAGTGGGACAGGGGGCCGGTGAGCAGTTCTTC; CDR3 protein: CASSVVGQGAGEQFF
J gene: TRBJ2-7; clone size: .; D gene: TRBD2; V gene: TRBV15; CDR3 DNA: TGTGCCACCAGCAGAGGAGATCTTAGACTAGCGGGAACCGAGCAGTACTTC; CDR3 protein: CATSRGDLRLAGTEQYF
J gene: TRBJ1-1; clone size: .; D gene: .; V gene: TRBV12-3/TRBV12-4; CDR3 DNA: TGTGCCAGCAGCCCCCGGGGGCGCGGCACTGAAGCTTTCTTT; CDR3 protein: CASSPRGRGTEAFF
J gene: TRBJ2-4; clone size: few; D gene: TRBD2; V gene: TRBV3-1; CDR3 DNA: TGTGCCAGCAGCCAGCGGGCGGGAGTAAACATTCAGTACTTC; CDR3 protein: CASSQRAGVNIQYF
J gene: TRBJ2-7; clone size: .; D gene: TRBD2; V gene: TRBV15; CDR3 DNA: TGTGCCACCAGCAGATCAAGGAGTAGCGGGAGAAGCGAGCAGTACTTC; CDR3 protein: CATSRSRSSGRSEQYF
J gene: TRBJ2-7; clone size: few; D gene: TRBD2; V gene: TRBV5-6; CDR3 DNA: TGTGCCAGCAGCTTGTTGGGCCTAGCGGGAGTCTACGAGCAGTACTTC; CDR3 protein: CASSLLGLAGVYEQYF
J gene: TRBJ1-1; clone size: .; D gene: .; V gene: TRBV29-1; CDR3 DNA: TGCAGCGCCCGAACAGGGATGATCACTGAAGCTTTCTTT; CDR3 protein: CSARTGMITEAFF
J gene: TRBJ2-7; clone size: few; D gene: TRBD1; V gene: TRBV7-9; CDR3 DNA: TGTGCCAGCAGCTTAGGTGGGACAGCTTACTCCTACGAGCAGTACTTC; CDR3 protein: CASSLGGTAYSYEQYF
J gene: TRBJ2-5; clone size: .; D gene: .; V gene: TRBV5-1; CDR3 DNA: TGCGCCAGCAGCTACTCAGGTTTCGGAGAGACCCAGTACTTC; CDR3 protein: CASSYSGFGETQYF
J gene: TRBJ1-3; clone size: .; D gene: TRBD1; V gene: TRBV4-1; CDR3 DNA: TGCGCCAGCAGCTGGACAGGGCTAGGAAACACCATATATTTT; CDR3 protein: CASSWTGLGNTIYF
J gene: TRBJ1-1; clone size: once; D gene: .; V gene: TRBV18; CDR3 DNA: TGTGCCAGCTCACCACCCCAGTCCTCGAACACTGAAGCTTTCTTT; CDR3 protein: CASSPPQSSNTEAFF
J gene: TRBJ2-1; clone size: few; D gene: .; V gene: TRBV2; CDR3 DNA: TGTGCCAGCAGTCCGGACAGCCCAAGCTCCTACAATGAGCAGTTCTTC; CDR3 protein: CASSPDSPSSYNEQFF
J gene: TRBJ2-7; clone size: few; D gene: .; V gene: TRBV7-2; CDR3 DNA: TGTGCCAGCAGCTTAGTGCCGGGGCGACAGTACGAGCAGTACTTC; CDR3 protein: CASSLVPGRQYEQYF